This T cell receptor (beta chain) stems from a study of blood T cells in healthy people across ages. Looking at the study overall: For every two T cells, template switching captured about one barcoded beta molecule.

Peripheral blood, around 9.4 milliliters per donor, was collected. This CDR3 comprises 14 residues. The ends lost 4 bases at V and 4 bases at J; junction bases unmatched: 8. Looked up from germline, CDR1 is DFQATT and CDR2 is SNEGSKA (reference sequence). This clonotype came up a few times. Its specificity is not known. Together with a sample-barcoded 5' primer, a J-beta primer mix was included in a second PCR lasting about 7 to 12 cycles. Every single cDNA molecule received a tag from a template-switch adaptor with 12 random nucleotides. TCRdb itself ran the 5' RACE reads through MiXCR, one entry per CDR3 protein. This table holds roughly 1,700,000 distinct CDR3 sequences, 28% found once. Study conclusions and caveats: In long-lived donors, naive CD4+ cell counts and diversity exceeded those of aged donors.

Sequenced material: blood. This receptor was taken from a woman aged 25 to 45 in good health. The genes are TRBV20-1 and TRBJ2-3, with 7 bases fitting TRBD1. The CDR3 is CSATPGTASDTQYF. DNA of the CDR3: TGCAGTGCTACACCAGGGACAGCGTCAGATACGCAGTATTTT.